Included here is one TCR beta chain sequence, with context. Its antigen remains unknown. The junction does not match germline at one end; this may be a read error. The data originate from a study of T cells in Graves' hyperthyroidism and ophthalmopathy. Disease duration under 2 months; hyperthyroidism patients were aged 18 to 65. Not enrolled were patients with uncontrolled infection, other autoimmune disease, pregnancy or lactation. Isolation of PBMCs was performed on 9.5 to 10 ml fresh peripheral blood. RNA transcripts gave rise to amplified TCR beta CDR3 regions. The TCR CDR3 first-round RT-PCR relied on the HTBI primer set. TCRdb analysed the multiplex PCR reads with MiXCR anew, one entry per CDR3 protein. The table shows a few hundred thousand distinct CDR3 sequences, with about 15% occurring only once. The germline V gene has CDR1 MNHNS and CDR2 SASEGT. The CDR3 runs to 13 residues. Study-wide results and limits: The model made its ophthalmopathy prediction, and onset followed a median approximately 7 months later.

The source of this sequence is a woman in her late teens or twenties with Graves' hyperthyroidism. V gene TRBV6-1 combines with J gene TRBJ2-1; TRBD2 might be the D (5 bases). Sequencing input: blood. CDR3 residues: CASSEGFRNEQFF. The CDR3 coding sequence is TGCGCCAGCAGTGAGGGCTTCAGGAATGAGCAGTTCTTC.